Included here is one TCR beta chain sequence, with context. This sample was included in a study of blood T cell repertoires in COVID-19. On the study more broadly: Samples representing acute and convalescent COVID-19 were sourced from the United States, Italy and Spain. Sample material is recorded as cDNA or gDNA derived from T cells, B-cell-depleted T cells, or PBMCs.

Per the authors' pipeline: Amplified reference gene primers provided the basis for estimating nucleated cell counts. The protocol was immunoSEQ multiplex PCR, while the TCRdb copy is restricted to in-frame clones and leaves out a portion. V and J calls and clone size come straight from that table; D and trimming were deduced from the DNA. The table shows about 240,000 clones, with approximately 91% occurring only once. This CDR3 contains 15 residues. V trimming: 2 bases; J trimming: 0 bases; junction bases outside the gene matches: 1. Germline CDR1 is SGHNT and CDR2 is YYREEE (reference sequence). The TCR was taken from a woman in her 30s with acute or convalescent COVID-19. The chain recombines TRBV5-4 with TRBJ2-3, with 9 positions matching TRBD2. The sample comprised peripheral blood. As DNA, the CDR3 is TGTGCCAGCAGCTTAGGACTAGCGAGCACAGATACGCAGTATTTT. Its translation: CASSLGLASTDTQYF.